The 21 T cell receptor beta chains reported below all come from one sample, sequenced in a study of T cells in tumors after PD-1 blockade. TCRdb's copy holds only in-frame clones and misses some; the assay was immunoSEQ multiplex PCR. Here the sample spans 10,000 to 15,000 clones, around 57% being singletons. This specimen was tumor tissue, taken before anti-PD-1 treatment. Receptor source: a human donor with cutaneous squamous cell carcinoma.

V is TRBV5-1 and J is TRBJ2-1; no definite D call. Trimming stripped 3 bases from V and 0 bases from J, with 13 bases between. CDR3 length: 16 residues. CDR1 SGHRS and CDR2 YFSETQ come from the germline V gene. The CDR3 bases are TGCGCCAGCAGCTCACACGACTCGAACTCCTACAATGAGCAGTTCTTC. Translating it yields CASSSHDSNSYNEQFF. Combining the CDR3 with reference TRBV5-1 and TRBJ2-1 gives the whole variable domain KAGVTQTPRYLIKTRGQQVTLSCSPISGHRSVSWYQQTPGQGLQFLFEYFSETQRNKGNFPGRFSGRQFSNSRSEMNVSTLELGDSALYLCASSSHDSNSYNEQFFGPGTRLTVL.

The DNA of the CDR3 is TGTGCCAGCAGCGCGTTACCTCGGGGTGGAGAGACCCAGTACTTC. It translates to CASSALPRGGETQYF. The chain combines TRBV7-9 with TRBJ2-5; a possible D gene is TRBD2 (5 bases). Trimming removed 5 bases at V and 4 bases at J, with 17 bases between. The CDR3 covers 15 residues. Germline assignment: CDR1 SEHNR and CDR2 FQNEAQ (reference sequence).

V and J are TRBV7-6 and TRBJ2-3, with TRBD2 matching over 9 bases. The CDR3 contains 15 residues. J was trimmed by 5 bases and V by 5 bases; bases with no gene match: 8. Looked up from germline, CDR1 is SGHVS and CDR2 is FNYEAQ. The CDR3 nucleotides read TGTGCCAGCAGCCCTAGCGGGAACGGGAGAGATACGCAGTATTTT. This translates into CASSPSGNGRDTQYF.

The rearrangement links TRBV4-2 to TRBJ1-3, with a possible D match to TRBD1 (5 bases). V lost 4 bases and J lost 2, with 12 bases in between. The CDR3 has 15 residues. Germline CDR1 LGHNA, CDR2 YNFKEQ. Here the CDR3 reads CASSPKEGPGNTIYF. The CDR3 nucleotides are TGTGCCAGCAGCCCGAAAGAGGGACCTGGAAACACCATATATTTT.

The rearrangement joins TRBV19 to TRBJ2-1, with 9 nucleotides matching TRBD1. Germline V gives CDR1 LNHDA, CDR2 SQIVND (reference sequence). The V segment lost 7 bases and the J segment 4 bases; nucleotides outside the gene matches: 8. The CDR3 totals 15 residues. CDR3 in amino acids: CASTPGTGFYNEQFF. CDR3 nucleotides: TGTGCCAGTACCCCCGGGACAGGGTTTTACAATGAGCAGTTCTTC.

The genes are TRBV10-3 and TRBJ2-3, with TRBD2 matching over 7 bases. V dropped 4 bases and J dropped 3; count of bases not matched to a gene: 1. Per the germline V gene, CDR1 is ENHRY and CDR2 is SYGVKD. This CDR3 region has 13 residues. This CDR3 is CAISGAGTDTQYF. Written as DNA, the CDR3 is TGTGCCATCAGTGGAGCGGGGACAGATACGCAGTATTTT.

In its sample, this clone ranks as medium-sized. The genes are TRBV7-8 and TRBJ2-2; 8 bases agree with TRBD2. Unmatched junction bases numbered 3, after V lost 5 bases and J lost 1 base. This CDR3 region has 15 residues. Germline V gene lookup returns CDR1 SGHVS and CDR2 FQNEAQ. CDR3 protein: CASSGAGGNTGELFF. The CDR3, as DNA: TGTGCCAGCAGCGGGGCGGGAGGGAACACCGGGGAGCTGTTTTTT.

This rearrangement joins TRBV5-4 to TRBJ1-2; 7 positions match TRBD1. Germline loops: CDR1 SGHNT, CDR2 YYREEE (reference sequence). This CDR3 contains 15 residues. The CDR3 sequence: CAGTNGRGQAYGYTF. CDR3 nucleotides: TGTGCAGGTACTAACGGAAGGGGGCAGGCCTATGGCTACACCTTC.

The table lists this clone with a few counts. The V call is TRBV19, the J call TRBJ1-1; D unresolved. Per the germline V gene, CDR1 is LNHDA and CDR2 is SQIVND (reference sequence). CDR3 length: 14 residues. V was trimmed by 6 bases and J by 2 bases, leaving 13 bases between them. The CDR3 sequence: CASSFQRANTEAFF. Written as DNA, the CDR3 is TGTGCCAGTAGCTTCCAGAGGGCCAACACTGAAGCTTTCTTT.

The V call is TRBV6-5, the J call TRBJ1-4, with unresolved D. Germline V gene sequence: CDR1 MNHEY, CDR2 SVGAGI. The germline V and J ends were trimmed by 2 bases and 0 bases, with 10 bases remaining between them. This CDR3 is built from 16 residues. CDR3 protein: CASSYLSAATNEKLFF. The CDR3 DNA sequence: TGTGCCAGCAGTTACCTCTCTGCCGCAACTAATGAAAAACTGTTTTTT.

In this sample, this clone turned up a few times. V is TRBV5-6 and J is TRBJ1-6; no firm D call. CDR1 SGHDT and CDR2 YYEEEE come from the germline V gene. The V end lost 0 bases, the J end lost 4 bases, and 11 bases lay between the germline ends. The CDR3 is 16 amino acids. Written as DNA, the CDR3 is TGTGCCAGCAGCTTGGCTGTGGCGGATTATAATTCACCCCTCCACTTT. It specifies CASSLAVADYNSPLHF.

J is TRBJ2-5 and V is TRBV11-3; 8 nucleotides line up with TRBD2. The germline gives CDR1 SGHNT, CDR2 YENEEA. J gave up 4 bases and V 3 bases, and 4 bases lay outside the gene matches. The CDR3 is 14 residues long. The DNA of the CDR3 is TGTGCCAGCAGCTTGGCGGGGGGAGGAGAGACCCAGTACTTC. This encodes CASSLAGGGETQYF.

This chain links TRBV5-1 with TRBJ1-2; 7 bases are a match to TRBD1. The trim removed 4 bases at V and 7 bases at J, leaving 7 bases unmatched. CDR1 and CDR2 (germline): SGHRS, YFSETQ. This CDR3 has 13 residues. CDR3 region: CASSDDRAGGYTF. In DNA form, the CDR3 reads TGCGCCAGCAGCGATGACAGGGCGGGTGGCTACACCTTC.

This CDR3 reads CASSRSTSGSPGAKNIQYF. The CDR3 region has the DNA TGTGCCAGTAGTAGGTCGACTAGCGGGAGTCCCGGGGCCAAAAACATTCAGTACTTC. This sequence joins TRBV19 and TRBJ2-4, with 12 bases aligning to TRBD2. Germline V gives CDR1 LNHDA, CDR2 SQIVND (reference sequence). The CDR3 runs to 19 residues. The V and J ends lost 4 bases and 1 base, in that order; junction bases with no gene match: 11.

The J gene is TRBJ2-3, the V gene TRBV19, with 8 bases identical to TRBD1. CDR3 size: 16 residues. Trimming at V came to 3 bases and at J to 1 base, leaving 6 bases not matched to a gene. Germline V gives CDR1 LNHDA, CDR2 SQIVND (reference sequence). CDR3 residues: CASSMAPGQGTDTQYF. Here the CDR3 DNA reads TGTGCCAGTAGTATGGCCCCGGGACAGGGCACAGATACGCAGTATTTT.

The chain joins TRBV4-2 to TRBJ2-3; no clear D gene. This CDR3 has 17 residues. CDR1 is LGHNA, CDR2 YNFKEQ, per germline. The V end lost 0 bases, the J end lost 4 bases, and 17 bases lay between the germline ends. The CDR3: CASSQDRAARRADTQYF. The CDR3 DNA follows: TGTGCCAGCAGCCAAGATAGGGCAGCTAGGCGTGCAGATACGCAGTATTTT.

This chain links TRBV19 with TRBJ1-2, with D possibly TRBD1 on 5 matching bases. Trimming removed 6 bases from V and 4 bases from J, with 18 bases in between. Germline CDR1 reads LNHDA; CDR2 reads SQIVND (reference sequence). This CDR3 is built from 15 residues. The CDR3 reads CASRDTTASGYGYTF. The CDR3 nucleotides read TGTGCCAGTAGGGACACGACAGCCTCGGGCTATGGCTACACCTTC. The complete variable domain, with remaining parts taken from reference TRBV19 and TRBJ1-2, reads DGGITQSPKYLFRKEGQNVTLSCEQNLNHDAMYWYRQDPGQGLRLIYYSQIVNDFQKGDIAEGYSVSREKKESFPLTVTSAQKNPTAFYLCASRDTTASGYGYTFGSGTRLTVV.

V gene TRBV28 combines with J gene TRBJ1-5; 10 bases are a match to TRBD1. J was trimmed by 4 bases and V by 6 bases; bases with no gene match: 0. Germline-derived CDR1 and CDR2 are MDHEN and SYDVKM. The CDR3 totals 13 residues. The CDR3 nucleotides read TGTGCCAGCAGGGGACAGGGGAATCAGCCCCAGCATTTT. Amino acids: CASRGQGNQPQHF.

J is TRBJ1-5 and V is TRBV28; 8 nucleotides match TRBD1. This CDR3 has 11 amino acids. V dropped 7 bases and J dropped 13; count of bases not matched to a gene: 6. Germline CDR1 and CDR2: MDHEN and SYDVKM. CDR3 coding DNA: TGTGCCAGCACCTTGGACAGGGTTCAGCATTTT. Translation gives CASTLDRVQHF.

This clone is medium-sized by share. This chain uses TRBV6-6 with TRBJ1-4, with D possibly TRBD1 on 5 matching bases. This CDR3 is 15 amino acids long. The ends were cut back, 2 bases at V and 5 bases at J, with 12 bases in the middle. CDR1 is MNHNY and CDR2 is SVGAGI in the germline V gene (reference sequence). DNA for the CDR3: TGTGCCAGCAGTTACCCTGGGGGTGTCAATGAAAAACTGTTTTTT. Translated: CASSYPGGVNEKLFF.

The V and J genes are TRBV29-1 and TRBJ2-2, with TRBD1 matching over 8 bases. The CDR3 covers 15 residues. Trimming removed 2 bases from V and 4 bases from J; junction bases left unmatched: 6. CDR1 and CDR2 from the germline V gene are SQVTM and ANQGSEA. The CDR3 protein is CSVERTGNPTGELFF. The CDR3 DNA follows: TGCAGCGTTGAAAGGACAGGGAATCCCACCGGGGAGCTGTTTTTT.